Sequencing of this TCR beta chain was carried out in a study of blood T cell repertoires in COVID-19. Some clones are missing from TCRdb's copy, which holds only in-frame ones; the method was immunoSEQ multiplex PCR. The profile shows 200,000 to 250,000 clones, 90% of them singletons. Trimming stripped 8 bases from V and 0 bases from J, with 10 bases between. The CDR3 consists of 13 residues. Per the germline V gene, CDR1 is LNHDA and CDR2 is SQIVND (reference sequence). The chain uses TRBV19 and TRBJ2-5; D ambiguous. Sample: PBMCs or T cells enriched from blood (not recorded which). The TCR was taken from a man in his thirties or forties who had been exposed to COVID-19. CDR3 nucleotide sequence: TGTGCCAGTGGCCCCCAACACCAAGAGACCCAGTACTTC. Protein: CASGPQHQETQYF. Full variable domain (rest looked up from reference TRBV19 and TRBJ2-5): DGGITQSPKYLFRKEGQNVTLSCEQNLNHDAMYWYRQDPGQGLRLIYYSQIVNDFQKGDIAEGYSVSREKKESFPLTVTSAQKNPTAFYLCASGPQHQETQYFGPGTRLLVL.